This TCR beta chain appears in the sequencing data of a study of blood T cells in healthy people across ages. Whole-study results and caveats: Naive CD4+ cells and diversity were both higher in long-lived donors than in aged donors.

As to this clonotype: What it binds is not known.

For the second PCR, which ran for 7 to 11 cycles, a sample-barcoded 5' primer and a J-beta primer mix were used. CDR3-containing paired-end reads numbering at least 2.5 million came from each sample. TCRdb called the 5' RACE reads again in MiXCR, with one record for every CDR3 protein. This table has about 1.7 million distinct CDR3 sequences, 28% appearing once. The study drew donors from healthy Caucasian individuals in Russia aged roughly 6 to 95. This sequence originates from a woman younger than 45 in good health. What was sequenced was blood.

The CDR3 protein is CSASGQGSHSGTDTQYF. The CDR3 DNA reads as TGCAGTGCTAGCGGGCAGGGGTCCCATTCTGGCACAGATACGCAGTATTTT. V gene TRBV20-1 combines with J gene TRBJ2-3, with TRBD1 as a possible D gene (6 bases). The CDR3 contains 17 residues. Deletions cut 3 bases from V and 1 base from J, with 20 bases between. The germline gives CDR1 DFQATT, CDR2 SNEGSKA (reference sequence).